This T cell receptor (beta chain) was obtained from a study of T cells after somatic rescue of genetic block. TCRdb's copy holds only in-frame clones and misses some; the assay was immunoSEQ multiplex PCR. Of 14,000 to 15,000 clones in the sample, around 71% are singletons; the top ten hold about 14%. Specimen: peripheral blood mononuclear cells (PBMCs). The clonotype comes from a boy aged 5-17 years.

The chain's CDR3 is CASSEGSGNTIYF. The DNA for the CDR3 is TGTGCCAGCAGTGAGGGCAGTGGAAACACCATATATTTT. This sequence joins TRBV2 and TRBJ1-3; D call uncertain. V lost 3 bases to trimming and J lost 3 bases, with 6 bases between them. CDR3 length: 13 residues. Germline V gene sequence: CDR1 SNHLY, CDR2 FYNNEI. Full variable domain (remainder filled in from reference TRBV2 and TRBJ1-3): EPEVTQTPSHQVTQMGQEVILRCVPISNHLYFYWYRQILGQKVEFLVSFYNNEISEKSEIFDDQFSVERPDGSNFTLKIRSTKLEDSAMYFCASSEGSGNTIYFGEGSWLTVV.